These 7 T cell receptor beta chains originate from one sample sequenced in a study of cytomegalovirus exposure and HLA in healthy donors. With 60 Vbeta and 13 Jbeta primers, the PCR was carried out. Profiled with immunoSEQ multiplex PCR; TCRdb holds only in-frame clones, not every one. The table records about 92,000 clones, over 75% of them present only once. Sequencing was done on a sample of PBMCs. The source of these receptors is a man aged 50-59 years in good health and CMV-seropositive.

CDR3: CASSKTGTRRETQYF. The CDR3 DNA sequence: TGTGCCAGCAGCAAGACCGGGACTAGGCGGGAGACCCAGTACTTC. J is TRBJ2-5 and V is TRBV7-3; TRBD2 matches at 8 bases. The CDR3 contains 15 residues. The ends lost 5 bases at V and 5 bases at J; junction bases unmatched: 10. CDR1 and CDR2 (germline): SGHTA, FQGTGA. Full variable domain (missing parts from reference TRBV7-3 and TRBJ2-5): GAGVSQTPSNKVTEKGKYVELRCDPISGHTALYWYRQSLGQGPEFLIYFQGTGAADDSGLPNDRFFAVRPEGSVSTLKIQRTERGDSAVYLCASSKTGTRRETQYFGPGTRLLVL.

In its sample, this clone was seen a few times. This chain links TRBV30 with TRBJ1-6; 11 bases are a match to TRBD1. Germline loops: CDR1 GTSNPN, CDR2 SVGIG (reference sequence). J lost 17 bases, V lost 0 bases, and 6 bases had no gene match. The CDR3 totals 13 residues. CDR3 bases: TGTGCCTGGAGTGTAATGGGACAGGGGGTTTTCCACTTT. Its protein is CAWSVMGQGVFHF. Full variable domain (remainder filled in from reference TRBV30 and TRBJ1-6): SQTIHQWPATLVQPVGSPLSLECTVEGTSNPNLYWYRQAAGRGLQLLFYSVGIGQISSEVPQNLSASRPQDRQFILSSKKLLLSDSGFYLCAWSVMGQGVFHFGNGTRLTVT.

As regards this clone: This CDR3 is missing its conserved last phenylalanine or tryptophan, likely due to a read error. The gene calls are TRBV28 and TRBJ1-3, with 9 bases lining up with TRBD1. CDR1 is MDHEN and CDR2 is SYDVKM in the germline V gene. The CDR3 is 16 amino acids. Trimming at V came to 8 bases and at J to 8 bases, leaving 16 bases not matched to a gene. The CDR3 loop reads CASALRPGQGRDTIYS. Written as DNA, the CDR3 is TGTGCCAGCGCATTACGCCCGGGACAGGGAAGAGACACCATATATTCT.

The rearrangement uses TRBV5-6 and TRBJ1-6; possible D gene TRBD1, 6 bases. Germline lookup yields CDR1 SGHDT and CDR2 YYEEEE. The V and J ends lost 7 bases and 10 bases respectively, with 18 bases between them. This CDR3 spans 14 amino acids. CDR3 residues: CASLNRAFDSPLHF. In DNA, the CDR3 is TGTGCCAGCCTAAACAGGGCTTTTGACTCACCCCTCCACTTT.

The rearrangement links TRBV27 to TRBJ2-7; perhaps TRBD1 as D (6 bases). Germline V gives CDR1 MNHEY, CDR2 SMNVEV (reference sequence). Trimming shortened V by 8 bases and J by 6 bases, and 17 bases separated the two germline ends. The CDR3 length is 13 residues. Here the CDR3 DNA reads TGTGCCAGCTCCACTCAACAGGGCTTCGAGCAGTACTTC. This gives the protein CASSTQQGFEQYF.

The chain employs TRBV4-2 and TRBJ1-1, with 7 bases that match TRBD1. From germline, CDR1 is LGHNA and CDR2 YNFKEQ. J gave up 12 bases and V 0 bases, and 10 bases lay outside the gene matches. The length of the CDR3 is 14 residues. As DNA, the CDR3 is TGTGCCAGCAGCCAAGACTGGGGGACAGTTGATACTTTCTTT. Translated, it gives CASSQDWGTVDTFF.

The chain joins TRBV5-6 to TRBJ1-1; 7 positions agree with TRBD1. The germline gives CDR1 SGHDT, CDR2 YYEEEE. CDR3 length equals 15 residues. The trim removed 5 bases at V and 0 bases at J, leaving 7 bases unmatched. Here the CDR3 reads CASRPPGQLNTEAFF. CDR3 bases: TGTGCCAGCAGGCCCCCGGGACAGCTGAACACTGAAGCTTTCTTT. The variable domain in full, completed from reference TRBV5-6 and TRBJ1-1, reads DAGVTQSPTHLIKTRGQQVTLRCSPKSGHDTVSWYQQALGQGPQFIFQYYEEEERQRGNFPDRFSGHQFPNYSSELNVNALLLGDSALYLCASRPPGQLNTEAFFGQGTRLTVV.